These 22 T cell receptor beta chains were all obtained from the same sample, sequenced in a study of T cell repertoires in ileal Crohn's disease. TCRdb's copy holds only in-frame clones and misses some; the assay was immunoSEQ multiplex PCR. The table includes approximately 6,800 clones, 60% to 75% detected once. The sequencing sample was made of ileal tissue. These receptors originate from an adult with Crohn's disease.

On this clone itself: The conserved phenylalanine or tryptophan normally closing the CDR3 is absent here, so this likely arose from a read error. This rearrangement joins TRBV4-3 to TRBJ1-2, with a weak D call TRBD1 (6 bases). V lost 0 bases and J lost 8, with 19 bases in between. CDR1 LGHNA and CDR2 YSLEER come from the germline V gene. The CDR3 loop spans 16 amino acids. The CDR3 nucleotides read TGCGCCAGCAGCCAAGATCATGGGGCGGGGGCTGACGGCTACACCCTC. It yields the protein CASSQDHGAGADGYTL.

The chain joins TRBV14 to TRBJ1-4, with D hard to call. Germline V CDR1 and CDR2: SGHDN, FVKESK. The V end was cut by 1 base, the J end by 8 bases, with 8 bases between. This CDR3 has 13 residues. CDR3 residues: CASSQGWQEKLFF. The DNA for the CDR3 is TGTGCCAGCAGCCAAGGTTGGCAGGAAAAACTGTTTTTT.

The V call is TRBV4-2, the J call TRBJ1-5; D possibly corresponds to TRBD1 (6 bases). Trimming removed 4 bases from V and 1 base from J, with 14 bases in between. This CDR3 is 16 amino acids long. Germline V gene sequence: CDR1 LGHNA, CDR2 YNFKEQ. The CDR3 coding sequence is TGTGCCAGCAGCCGCTTACAGGGAGTGAGCAATCAGCCCCAGCATTTT. Its translation is CASSRLQGVSNQPQHF.

CDR3 amino acids: CASRTLAGSGYEQYF. The CDR3 DNA reads TGTGCCAGCAGGACGCTAGCGGGGAGCGGCTACGAGCAGTACTTC. The rearrangement uses TRBV2 and TRBJ2-7; 9 nucleotides match TRBD2. The ends lost 6 bases at V and 3 bases at J; junction bases unmatched: 9. Germline CDR1 reads SNHLY; CDR2 reads FYNNEI. CDR3 size: 15 residues.

V gene TRBV5-1 combines with J gene TRBJ2-7; 11 nucleotides agree with TRBD1. The CDR3 is 15 amino acids. The V gene's germline CDR1 is SGHRS and CDR2 YFSETQ. Trimming cost V 4 bases and J 4 bases; bases outside gene matches: 7. The CDR3 coding sequence is TGCGCCAGCAGCCCCGGGACAGGGGGAGTGTACGAGCAGTACTTC. Its translation is CASSPGTGGVYEQYF.

The rearrangement joins TRBV7-6 to TRBJ1-1; D is ambiguous. With 4 bases removed from V and 0 bases from J, the gap between germline ends came to 9 bases. The CDR3 runs to 14 residues. Germline lookup yields CDR1 SGHVS and CDR2 FNYEAQ. Here the CDR3 DNA reads TGTGCCAGCAGCTCCAAACAGATGAACACTGAAGCTTTCTTT. This codes for CASSSKQMNTEAFF. The entire variable domain, with the rest obtained from reference TRBV7-6 and TRBJ1-1, is as follows: GAGVSQSPRYKVTKRGQDVALRCDPISGHVSLYWYRQALGQGPEFLTYFNYEAQQDKSGLPNDRFSAERPEGSISTLTIQRTEQRDSAMYRCASSSKQMNTEAFFGQGTRLTVV.

The sample holds one count of this clone. This chain joins TRBV6-6 and TRBJ2-3, with D perhaps matching TRBD2 (5 bases). V was clipped by 6 bases and J by 4 bases, with 14 bases between them. CDR3 size: 14 residues. CDR1 and CDR2 (germline): MNHNY, SVGAGI (reference sequence). In DNA form, the CDR3 reads TGTGCCAGCAGCTCAAGGCGGGCCTCAGATACGCAGTATTTT. This codes for CASSSRRASDTQYF.

CDR3 loop: CASSAPGRRASGYTF. The CDR3 DNA is TGTGCCAGCAGTGCTCCGGGAAGGAGGGCTTCTGGCTACACCTTC. The chain is built from TRBV28 and TRBJ1-2; D uncertain. CDR1 is MDHEN and CDR2 is SYDVKM in the germline V gene. Trimming took 5 bases from V and 7 from J, leaving 20 bases between them. This CDR3 is 15 amino acids long.

The chain joins TRBV18 to TRBJ2-2; D is undetermined. The CDR3 loop spans 15 amino acids. Germline loops: CDR1 KGHSH, CDR2 LQKENI. V was pared by 3 bases and J by 0 bases, with 8 bases between. CDR3 in amino acids: CASSPGSANTGELFF. In nucleotides, the CDR3 is TGTGCCAGCTCACCGGGCTCCGCGAACACCGGGGAGCTGTTTTTT.

This clone was found once. The chain employs TRBV28 and TRBJ1-2; D is undetermined. This CDR3 has 12 residues. Germline lookup yields CDR1 MDHEN and CDR2 SYDVKM. The V gene lost 2 bases and the J gene lost 5 bases, with 6 bases spanning the gap. In DNA, the CDR3 is TGTGCCAGCAGTTTAACAATTTATGGCTACACCTTC. This translates into CASSLTIYGYTF.

V gene TRBV5-1 combines with J gene TRBJ1-2; D is ambiguous. The V end was cut by 3 bases, the J end by 5 bases, with 14 bases between. Germline CDR1 and CDR2: SGHRS and YFSETQ. This CDR3 comprises 14 residues. The CDR3 spells CASSSGLVSYGYTF. The CDR3 DNA sequence: TGCGCCAGCAGCTCCGGACTCGTGTCTTATGGCTACACCTTC.

The chain combines TRBV29-1 with TRBJ2-1, with 8 positions matching TRBD1. The CDR3 runs to 14 residues. The germline gives CDR1 SQVTM, CDR2 ANQGSEA. V gave up 3 bases and J gave up 6 bases; unmatched junction bases: 7. Written as DNA, the CDR3 is TGCAGCGTTGATACTCCGACAGGGGTCAATGAGCAGTTCTTC. This gives the protein CSVDTPTGVNEQFF.

This clone was detected only a few times. The rearrangement links TRBV10-3 to TRBJ1-6, with TRBD1 matching 9 bases. CDR1 and CDR2 from the germline V gene are ENHRY and SYGVKD. J was trimmed by 0 bases and V by 6 bases; bases with no gene match: 3. The CDR3 length is 16 residues. CDR3: CAIRGQGSSYNSPLHF. The DNA for the CDR3 is TGTGCCATCAGAGGACAGGGGAGCTCCTATAATTCACCCCTCCACTTT.

This chain links TRBV6-5 with TRBJ1-2; 7 bases match TRBD1. The CDR3 has 14 residues. Germline V lookup: CDR1 MNHEY, CDR2 SVGAGI. The V gene end was trimmed by 2 bases and the J gene end by 3 bases; junction bases not matched to a gene: 3. DNA of the CDR3: TGTGCCAGCAGTTACACAGGGGTAGACTATGGCTACACCTTC. Translated, it gives CASSYTGVDYGYTF.

The chain joins TRBV6-5 to TRBJ2-7; D may be TRBD1 (5 bases). Between the trimmed V and J ends, which lost 2 bases and 1 base, there was a span of 12 bases. The V gene's germline CDR1 is MNHEY and CDR2 SVGAGI. CDR3 length equals 15 residues. This CDR3 is CASSYAGAGSYEQYF. In nucleotides, the CDR3 is TGTGCCAGCAGTTACGCTGGGGCAGGGTCCTACGAGCAGTACTTC.

V and J are TRBV5-1 and TRBJ2-3, with 11 nucleotides matching TRBD2. The CDR3 loop spans 18 amino acids. The V segment lost 3 bases and the J segment 6 bases; nucleotides outside the gene matches: 15. Germline CDR1 and CDR2: SGHRS and YFSETQ. The chain's CDR3 is CASSYSAALAGGLDTQYF. Here the CDR3 DNA reads TGCGCCAGCAGCTACTCCGCCGCCTTAGCGGGGGGGCTGGATACGCAGTATTTT.

The sample holds a few counts of this clone. The likely explanation is a read error, given a far larger clone one base away. In DNA form, the CDR3 reads TGCGCCAGCAGCCAAGCGGTGGGCCTTGGATACGAGCCGTACTTC. It specifies CASSQAVGLGYEPYF. The J gene is TRBJ2-7, the V gene TRBV4-1; no reliable D call. Germline V gives CDR1 MGHRA, CDR2 YSYEKL. The CDR3 runs 15 residues.

V usage is TRBV12-2 and J usage is TRBJ1-5. TRBV12-2 counts as a pseudogene. The CDR3 contains 17 residues. The CDR3 DNA follows: TGTGCAAGTCGCTTAGATAAGGCTCCTCGGGGCAATCAGCCCCAGCATTTT. It codes for CASRLDKAPRGNQPQHF.

This clone was picked up a small number of times. The genes are TRBV5-4 and TRBJ2-3, with D tentatively TRBD2 (5 bases). This CDR3 is 14 amino acids long. V was clipped by 2 bases and J by 1 base, with 8 bases between them. CDR1 is SGHNT, CDR2 YYREEE, per germline (reference sequence). The CDR3 sequence: CASSLRDRTDTQYF. For the CDR3, the DNA is TGTGCCAGCAGCTTACGGGATCGCACAGATACGCAGTATTTT.

V and J are TRBV19 and TRBJ2-2; perhaps TRBD1 as D (6 bases). V lost 7 bases and J 6 bases, leaving 15 bases between the germline ends. This CDR3 contains 14 residues. Per the germline V gene, CDR1 is LNHDA and CDR2 is SQIVND (reference sequence). CDR3 coding DNA: TGTGCCAGTACTTATACAGGGTTAGCCGGGGAGCTGTTTTTT. This sequence encodes CASTYTGLAGELFF. Based on the CDR3 plus reference TRBV19 and TRBJ2-2, the full variable domain is DGGITQSPKYLFRKEGQNVTLSCEQNLNHDAMYWYRQDPGQGLRLIYYSQIVNDFQKGDIAEGYSVSREKKESFPLTVTSAQKNPTAFYLCASTYTGLAGELFFGEGSRLTVL.

CDR3 sequence: CASSQETGERGNQPQHF. The CDR3 nucleotides read TGCGCCAGCAGCCAAGAAACAGGGGAAAGGGGCAATCAGCCCCAGCATTTT. The rearrangement links TRBV4-3 to TRBJ1-5, with 7 nucleotides matching TRBD1. J was trimmed by 2 bases and V by 0 bases; bases with no gene match: 7. The CDR3 extends over 17 amino acids. Germline V gene data show CDR1 as LGHNA and CDR2 as YSLEER.

The chain uses TRBV5-1 and TRBJ2-7; possibly TRBD1 for D (6 bases). V was shortened by 0 bases and J by 6 bases, with 16 bases between the two germline ends. This CDR3 is 15 amino acids long. Per the germline V gene, CDR1 is SGHRS and CDR2 is YFSETQ. The CDR3 protein is CASSLDQRTEGEQYF. The CDR3 DNA is TGCGCCAGCAGCTTGGATCAAAGGACAGAAGGCGAGCAGTACTTC.